This TCR beta chain is from a study of human T cells and chemical hapten exposure. Time point noted: patch test 1, 2 weeks after DPC sensitization. Indicated treatment: therapeutic diphenylcyclopropenone sensitization with weekly scalp DPC. The study extracted total RNA from unfractionated whole blood. Trimming left V 6 bases short and J 0 bases short, with 11 bases between. The CDR3 loop spans 14 amino acids. CDR1 is KGHSH and CDR2 is LQKENI in the germline V gene. Authors' data handling: Ranging from about 20,000 to 700,000, TCR counts per sample had a median value of around 90,000. TCRdb reprocessed the RACE reads with MiXCR, giving one entry per CDR3 protein. The authors' filters were not applied to this entry. The table lists around 57,000 distinct CDR3 sequences, 11% of them singletons.

The material was whole blood, obtained in connection with sensitization to the hapten diphenylcyclopropenone (DPC). The chain links TRBV18 to TRBJ1-1; D is perhaps TRBD1 (6 bases). The sequence was obtained from a woman between 40 and 55 years old with alopecia areata. Some clones in this sample may be carry-over from other donors' samples. CDR3 sequence reads: CASSGGRMNTEAFF. The DNA of the CDR3 is TGTGCCAGCTCCGGGGGGCGGATGAACACTGAAGCTTTCTTT. Complete variable domain (other parts from reference TRBV18 and TRBJ1-1): NAGVMQNPRHLVRRRGQEARLRCSPMKGHSHVYWYRQLPEEGLKFMVYLQKENIIDESGMPKERFSAEFPKEGPSILRIQQVVRGDSAAYFCASSGGRMNTEAFFGQGTRLTVV.